Listed here is a single TCR beta chain. The antigen is unknown. Likely unrecorded immune exposures existed in these nominally healthy donors. This entry is derived from a study of cytomegalovirus exposure and HLA in healthy donors. Germline CDR1 reads SGHDT; CDR2 reads YYEEEE. Trimming stripped 3 bases from V and 5 bases from J, with 14 bases between. CDR3 size: 14 residues. Study-wide findings and caveats: Per published reports, the classifier diagnosed cytomegalovirus status with high specificity and sensitivity.

The PCR used 60 Vbeta and 13 Jbeta primers. Sequenced by immunoSEQ multiplex PCR; TCRdb stores in-frame clones only, minus some. This sample yields approximately 70,000 clones, of which around 80% are seen a single time; 9.7% belongs to the top ten. Sample: PBMCs. The chain links TRBV5-6 to TRBJ2-5; TRBD2 is a possible D gene (6 bases). This TCR was sampled from a man in his forties in good health and CMV-seronegative. Here the CDR3 reads CASSWAGTRETQYF. The CDR3 DNA reads as TGTGCCAGCAGCTGGGCGGGGACCAGGGAGACCCAGTACTTC.